The table lists the clone carrying this T cell receptor beta chain with many counts. Its cognate antigen is unknown. The sample originates from a study of shared clonotypes between healthy human individuals. Study-level results: Sharing of clonotypes among donors was expected to vary with sequencing depth.

The authors loaded around 190 ng DNA, tens of thousands of T cell genomes, into sorted-subset replicate PCRs. The data were produced by immunoSEQ multiplex PCR, yet TCRdb's version contains in-frame clones alone and is incomplete. The repertoire holds roughly 2 million clones, roughly 96% seen once, with 0.13% in the top ten. This sequence originates from a man aged 18-30 years in good health. The specimen sequenced was naive CD4+ T cells sorted from blood. The subset is: CD45RA+ positively selected.

CDR3 region: CASSQERPETQYF. The CDR3 DNA is TGTGCCAGCAGCCAGGAGAGGCCAGAGACCCAGTACTTC. This sequence joins TRBV11-2 and TRBJ2-5; D is undetermined. Deletions cut 5 bases from V and 4 bases from J, with 11 bases between. Germline CDR1 reads SGHAT; CDR2 reads FQNNGV. The CDR3 totals 13 residues.